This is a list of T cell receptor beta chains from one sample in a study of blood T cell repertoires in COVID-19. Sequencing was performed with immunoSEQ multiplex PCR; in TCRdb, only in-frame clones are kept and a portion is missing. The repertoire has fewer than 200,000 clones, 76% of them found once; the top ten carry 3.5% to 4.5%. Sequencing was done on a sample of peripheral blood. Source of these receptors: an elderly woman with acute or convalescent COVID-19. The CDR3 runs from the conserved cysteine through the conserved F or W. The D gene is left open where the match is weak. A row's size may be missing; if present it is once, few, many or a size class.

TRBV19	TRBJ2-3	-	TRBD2	CASSNRLAGISDTQYF	TGTGCCAGTAGTAACCGACTAGCGGGAATCTCAGATACGCAGTATTTT
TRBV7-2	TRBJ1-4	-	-	CASSLAYNEKLFF	TGTGCCAGCAGCTTAGCCTATAATGAAAAACTGTTTTTT
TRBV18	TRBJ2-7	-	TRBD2	CASSPQRSGESYEQYF	TGTGCCAGCTCACCACAGCGCAGCGGGGAGTCCTACGAGCAGTACTTC
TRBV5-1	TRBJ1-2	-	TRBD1	CASSLTGEYGYTF	TGCGCCAGCAGCTTGACAGGGGAATATGGCTACACCTTC
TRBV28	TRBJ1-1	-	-	CASSLGTPNTEAFF	TGTGCCAGCAGTTTAGGGACACCCAACACTGAAGCTTTCTTT
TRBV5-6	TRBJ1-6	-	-	CASSLRGNFIHF	TGTGCCAGCAGCTTGAGAGGAAACTTTATCCACTTT
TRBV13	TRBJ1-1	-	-	CASSLTGNTEAFF	TGTGCCAGCAGCTTAACCGGGAACACTGAAGCTTTCTTT
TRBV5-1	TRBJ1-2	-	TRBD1	CASSLTPDRAGGYTF	TGCGCCAGCAGCTTAACACCGGACAGGGCGGGCGGCTACACCTTC
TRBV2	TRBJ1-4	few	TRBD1	CATQGSNEKLFF	TGTGCCACACAGGGGAGTAATGAAAAACTGTTTTTT
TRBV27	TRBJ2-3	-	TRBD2	CASSLSATSGTTDTQYF	TGTGCCAGCAGTTTATCGGCGACTAGCGGGACTACAGATACGCAGTATTTT
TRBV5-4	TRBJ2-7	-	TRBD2	CASSLERGNSYEQYF	TGTGCCAGCAGCTTGGAGCGGGGCAACTCCTACGAGCAGTACTTC
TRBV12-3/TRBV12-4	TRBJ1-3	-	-	CASTWTGNTIYF	TGTGCCAGCACCTGGACAGGAAACACCATATATTTT
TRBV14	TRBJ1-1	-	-	CASSQGGSGTEAFF	TGTGCCAGCAGCCAAGGGGGCTCGGGCACTGAAGCTTTCTTT
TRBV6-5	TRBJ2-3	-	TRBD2	CASSRNRGGDTQYF	TGTGCCAGCAGTCGAAACCGGGGGGGAGATACGCAGTATTTT
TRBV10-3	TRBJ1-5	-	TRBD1	CAISEAPGQNQPQHF	TGTGCCATCAGTGAGGCGCCGGGACAGAATCAGCCCCAGCATTTT
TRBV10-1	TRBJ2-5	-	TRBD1	CASSRDRIQETQYF	TGCGCCAGCAGCCGGGACAGGATCCAAGAGACCCAGTACTTC
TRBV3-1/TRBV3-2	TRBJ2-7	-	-	CASSQDYSSYEQYF	TGTGCCAGCAGCCAAGATTATAGCTCCTACGAGCAGTACTTC
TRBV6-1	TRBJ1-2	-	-	CASSEHQGANYGYTF	TGTGCCAGCAGTGAGCACCAAGGGGCAAACTATGGCTACACCTTC
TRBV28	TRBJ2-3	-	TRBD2	CASSMGGGSTDTQYF	TGTGCCAGCAGCATGGGCGGGGGGTCCACAGATACGCAGTATTTT
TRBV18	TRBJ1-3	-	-	CASSPQGGQSSGNTIYF	TGTGCCAGCTCACCACAAGGAGGACAGAGCTCTGGAAACACCATATATTTT
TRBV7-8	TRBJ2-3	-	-	CASSLEKGAGASTDTQYF	TGTGCCAGCAGCTTAGAAAAAGGGGCGGGGGCGAGCACAGATACGCAGTATTTT
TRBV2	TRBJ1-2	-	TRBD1	CASSNTGVAGYTF	TGTGCCAGCAGTAACACAGGGGTCGCTGGCTACACCTTC
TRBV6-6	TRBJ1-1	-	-	CASRAGVVSDTEAFF	TGTGCCAGCAGGGCAGGGGTTGTATCTGACACTGAAGCTTTCTTT
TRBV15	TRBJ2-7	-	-	CATSRELLSYEQYF	TGTGCCACCAGCAGAGAATTACTCTCCTACGAGCAGTACTTC
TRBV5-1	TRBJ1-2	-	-	CASSLAHGGADYGYTF	TGCGCCAGCAGCTTGGCCCATGGGGGCGCGGACTATGGCTACACCTTC
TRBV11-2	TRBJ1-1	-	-	CASSLDGYQDTEAFF	TGTGCCAGCAGCTTAGACGGTTACCAGGACACTGAAGCTTTCTTT
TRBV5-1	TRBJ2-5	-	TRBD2	CASSEITSGQETQYF	TGCGCCAGCAGCGAAATCACTAGCGGCCAAGAGACCCAGTACTTC
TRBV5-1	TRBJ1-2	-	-	CASSLNPSHVPPSADGYTF	TGCGCCAGCAGCTTGAACCCCTCTCATGTCCCTCCCTCGGCGGATGGCTACACCTTC
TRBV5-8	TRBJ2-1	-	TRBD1	CASSRGQGKDNEQFF	TGTGCCAGCAGCCGTGGACAGGGAAAGGACAATGAGCAGTTCTTC
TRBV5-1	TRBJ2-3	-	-	CASRVSGNADTQYF	TGCGCCAGCAGAGTCTCCGGGAACGCAGATACGCAGTATTTT
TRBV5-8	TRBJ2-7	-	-	CASSLYLYEQYF	TGTGCCAGCAGCTTGTATCTCTACGAGCAGTACTTC
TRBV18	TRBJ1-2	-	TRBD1	CASSPTGAGYGYTF	TGTGCCAGCTCACCGACAGGGGCGGGCTATGGCTACACCTTC
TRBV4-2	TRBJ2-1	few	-	CASSQDVGGGAGSYNEQFF	TGTGCCAGCAGCCAAGATGTGGGCGGGGGCGCCGGCTCCTACAATGAGCAGTTCTTC
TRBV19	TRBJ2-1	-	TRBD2	CASSMSSGANEQFF	TGTGCCAGTAGTATGAGTAGCGGGGCCAATGAGCAGTTCTTC
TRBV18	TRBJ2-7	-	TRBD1	CASSPAGTGVTYEQYF	TGTGCCAGCTCACCAGCCGGGACAGGGGTTACCTACGAGCAGTACTTC
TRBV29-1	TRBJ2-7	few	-	CSVSRSGEQYF	TGCAGCGTATCCCGTTCAGGCGAGCAGTACTTC
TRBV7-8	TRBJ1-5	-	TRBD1	CASSLTEFDRPGTAGNQPQHF	TGTGCCAGCAGCTTAACTGAATTTGATCGCCCCGGGACAGCGGGCAATCAGCCCCAGCATTTT
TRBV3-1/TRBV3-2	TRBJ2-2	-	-	CASSQDQRGTGELFF	TGTGCCAGCAGCCAAGATCAGAGGGGGACCGGGGAGCTGTTTTTT
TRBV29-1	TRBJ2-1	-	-	CSVLSLLSYNEQFF	TGCAGCGTCCTGTCCCTCTTATCCTACAATGAGCAGTTCTTC
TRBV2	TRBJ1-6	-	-	CASKGENNSPLHF	TGTGCCAGCAAAGGGGAAAATAATTCACCCCTCCACTTT
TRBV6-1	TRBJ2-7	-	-	CASSDNLAYEQYF	TGTGCCAGCAGTGACAACTTGGCCTACGAGCAGTACTTC
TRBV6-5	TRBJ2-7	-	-	CASSTPAYEQYF	TGTGCCAGCAGCACCCCGGCCTACGAGCAGTACTTC
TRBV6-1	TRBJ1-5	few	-	CASSEDWRVGQPQHF	TGTGCCAGCAGTGAAGATTGGAGGGTTGGGCAGCCCCAGCATTTT
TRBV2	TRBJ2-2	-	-	CASSEVPESGELFF	TGTGCCAGCAGTGAAGTTCCGGAGTCCGGGGAGCTGTTTTTT
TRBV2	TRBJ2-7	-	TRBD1	CASQQSDRAFPYEQYF	TGTGCCAGTCAACAGTCGGACAGGGCCTTCCCCTACGAGCAGTACTTC
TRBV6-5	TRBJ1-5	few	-	CAIQPQANQGQPQHF	TGTGCCATACAACCCCAGGCTAACCAGGGCCAGCCCCAGCATTTT
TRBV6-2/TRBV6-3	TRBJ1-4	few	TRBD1	CASSYFGTGNEKLFF	TGTGCCAGCAGTTACTTTGGGACAGGGAATGAAAAACTGTTTTTT
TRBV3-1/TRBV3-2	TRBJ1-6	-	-	CASSQEEYSSSLPLHF	TGTGCCAGCAGCCAAGAGGAATACAGCTCTTCTCTCCCCCTCCACTTT
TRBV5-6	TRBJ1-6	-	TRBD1	CASSLAGGSSYNSPLHF	TGTGCCAGCAGCTTGGCAGGGGGCAGCTCCTATAATTCACCCCTCCACTTT
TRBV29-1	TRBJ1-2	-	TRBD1	CSSLDRGSNGYTF	TGCAGCTCTCTTGACAGGGGCTCTAATGGCTACACCTTC
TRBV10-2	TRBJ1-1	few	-	CASSEVRFNTEAFF	TGCGCCAGCAGTGAAGTTCGGTTTAACACTGAAGCTTTCTTT
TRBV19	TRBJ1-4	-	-	CASRSGTTRGEKLFF	TGTGCCAGTAGGAGCGGGACAACCCGAGGGGAAAAACTGTTTTTT
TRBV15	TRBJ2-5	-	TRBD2	CATRGGREKGETQYF	TGTGCCACCCGAGGTGGGCGGGAGAAGGGAGAGACCCAGTACTTC
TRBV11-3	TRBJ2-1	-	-	CASSPKLLATGINEQFF	TGTGCCAGCAGCCCGAAACTCCTCGCGACAGGAATCAATGAGCAGTTCTTC
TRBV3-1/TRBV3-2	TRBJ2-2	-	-	CASSQLWGAGELFF	TGTGCCAGCAGCCAACTCTGGGGCGCCGGGGAGCTGTTTTTT
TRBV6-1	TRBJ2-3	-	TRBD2	CASSVSTSGSPYTQYF	TGTGCCAGCAGTGTGTCGACTAGCGGGAGTCCATATACGCAGTATTTT
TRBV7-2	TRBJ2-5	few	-	CASSSQTTQETQYF	TGTGCCAGCAGCTCTCAGACAACCCAAGAGACCCAGTACTTC